A single TCR beta chain is shown here with its context. Antigen specificity is unknown. These data belong to a study of graft-versus-host responses after intestinal transplantation. The V gene's germline CDR1 is SGHTA and CDR2 FQGNSA. Trimming stripped 8 bases from V and 3 bases from J, with 20 bases between. The CDR3 is 15 amino acids. Intraepithelial plus lamina propria lymphocytes were released by processing graft tissue. The assay was immunoSEQ multiplex PCR, and TCRdb's table has in-frame clones only and misses some. The repertoire includes under 15,000 clones, 70% to 80% of them detected once, and 4.3% sits in the top ten. Broader study findings: Allografts of patients with graft-donor T cell macrochimerism showed high graft-versus-host to host-versus-graft clone ratios.

Sample: ileum tissue, taken 142 days after intestinal transplantation. The chain couples TRBV7-2 to TRBJ2-7, with a possible D match to TRBD2 (6 bases). The clonotype originates from a human patient who received an intestinal transplant, so some T cells may come from the graft donor. The CDR3 DNA sequence: TGTGCCAGCTCCTACCGGGGCCAGGGAGGCTACGAGCAGTACTTC. Its translation: CASSYRGQGGYEQYF. The full variable domain, in which reference TRBV7-2 and TRBJ2-7 provide the parts outside the CDR3, is GAGVSQSPSNKVTEKGKDVELRCDPISGHTALYWYRQSLGQGLEFLIYFQGNSAPDKSGLPSDRFSAERTGGSVSTLTIQRTQQEDSAVYLCASSYRGQGGYEQYFGPGTRLTVT.